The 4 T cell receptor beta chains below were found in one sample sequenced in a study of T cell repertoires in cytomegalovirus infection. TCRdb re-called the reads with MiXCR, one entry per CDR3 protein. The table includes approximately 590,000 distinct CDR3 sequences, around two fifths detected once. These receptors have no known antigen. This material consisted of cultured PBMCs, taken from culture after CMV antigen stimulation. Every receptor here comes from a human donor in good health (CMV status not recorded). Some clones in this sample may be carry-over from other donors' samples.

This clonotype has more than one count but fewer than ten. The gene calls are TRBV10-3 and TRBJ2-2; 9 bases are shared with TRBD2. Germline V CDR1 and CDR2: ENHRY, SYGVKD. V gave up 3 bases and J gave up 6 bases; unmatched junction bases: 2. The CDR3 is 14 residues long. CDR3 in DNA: TGTGCCATCAGTGACGGCGGGGGGGCCGGGGAGCTGTTTTTT. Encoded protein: CAISDGGGAGELFF.

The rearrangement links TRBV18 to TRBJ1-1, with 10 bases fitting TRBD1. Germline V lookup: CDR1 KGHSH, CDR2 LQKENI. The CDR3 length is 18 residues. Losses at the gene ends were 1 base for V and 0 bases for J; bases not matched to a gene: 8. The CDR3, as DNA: TGTGCCAGCTCACCACGACCGGGACAGGGGAAAATGAACACTGAAGCTTTCTTT. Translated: CASSPRPGQGKMNTEAFF.

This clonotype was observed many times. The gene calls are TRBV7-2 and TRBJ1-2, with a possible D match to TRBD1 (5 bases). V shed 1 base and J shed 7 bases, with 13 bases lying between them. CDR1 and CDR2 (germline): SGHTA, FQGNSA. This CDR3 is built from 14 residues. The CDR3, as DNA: TGTGCCAGCAGCTTAGTGGGCCAGGGTATTGGCTACACCTTC. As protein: CASSLVGQGIGYTF.

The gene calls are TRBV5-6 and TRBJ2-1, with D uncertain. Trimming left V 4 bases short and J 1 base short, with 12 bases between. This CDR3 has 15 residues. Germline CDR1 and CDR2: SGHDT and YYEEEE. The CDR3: CASSITVWSYNEQFF. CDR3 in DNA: TGTGCCAGCAGCATTACGGTATGGTCCTACAATGAGCAGTTCTTC.